This T cell receptor (beta chain) was sequenced during a study of T cells after posttransplantation cyclophosphamide. Findings and limits, study-wide: Donor-recipient repertoire similarity was low at 1-2 months, rising over year one. TRB overlap between skin or GI tissue T cells and blood was limited. TRB clonality was highly associated with recipient CMV seropositivity and reactivation.

A remark on this clone: What it recognizes is unknown.

The repertoire was sequenced with immunoSEQ multiplex PCR; TCRdb's copy has only in-frame clones and lacks some. The sample includes some 5,900 clones, approximately 1.8% of them seen just once. A marrow graft followed busulfan-fludarabine conditioning, with cyclophosphamide on days +3 and +4. Unmatched junction bases numbered 8, after V lost 6 bases and J lost 2 bases. The germline CDR1 and CDR2 sequences are SGHTA and FQGNSA. This CDR3 region has 15 residues. The chain links TRBV7-2 to TRBJ2-7, with TRBD1 identical over 9 bases. The clonotype comes from a young adult male patient who received an allogeneic stem cell transplant from a related donor, was CMV-positive, and had no GVHD. The graft donor may have contributed some T cells. Sequences were derived from PBMCs, sampled approximately 38 weeks after a stem cell transplant with posttransplant cyclophosphamide. CDR3 in amino acids: CASREDRGVTYEQYF. CDR3 in DNA: TGTGCCAGCAGGGAAGACAGGGGGGTTACCTACGAGCAGTACTTC.